This T cell receptor beta chain was captured in a study of early T cells in non-severe SARS-CoV-2 infection (dated by TCRdb to about 2021). Context from the whole study: Because TCR sequencing relied on bulk RNA taken from unsorted whole blood, pairing of alpha and beta chains was not possible. The full study reports these points: Matching against VDJdb was skewed toward anti-spike CD8 responses, likely underestimated virus-specific expansions, and missed private and CD4 specificities.

The study was a case-control design nested within a healthcare worker cohort in London, UK, with weekly nasopharyngeal swab PCR tests and blood sampling. Healthcare workers were recruited between 23 and 31 March 2020, during the week of the UK lockdown, and were followed weekly for up to about 16 weeks. Reading from cysteine to phenylalanine, the CDR3 counts 15 amino acids. Only the CDR3 portion is preserved as DNA: 45 bases, with reading frame beginning at the first base. A distance of 21 bases separates the germline ends of V and J, which lose 5 bases and 8 bases respectively. The library was built by means of 5' RACE. The data were produced on a NextSeq 500. Unique molecular identifiers were attached to individual cDNA molecules in the TCR library protocol so that sequencing error and PCR bias could be corrected. Both TCR alpha and beta chains were sequenced, and tight co-correlation was observed between alpha and beta sequence abundances in each sample. From the authors' description of their analysis: Decombinator V4 was used to annotate TCR sequences for V gene, J gene and CDR3. Expanded TCRs were defined as changing significantly between any two time points under a Poisson model with p below 0.0001. TCR abundances were normalised to the total number of TCRs sequenced per sample and expressed as counts per million. TRAV1-2 paired with TRAJ12, TRAJ20 or TRAJ33 defined MAIT TCRs, while TRAV10 paired with TRAJ18 defined iNKT TCRs. A search of VDJdb, accessed on 1 November 2021, was run for TCRs annotated to CMV, EBV and SARS-CoV-2, with TCRs annotated for multiple antigens excluded. TCRdb's own reprocessing of the public reads used fastp at Q25 and MiXCR and kept productive beta chains. Rows with one shared CDR3 protein collapse into an entry with the most common genes and DNA. The V and J calls, along with clone size, are taken from TCRdb and not from the paper's own processing. The sample yields about 60,000 distinct CDR3 sequences; roughly an eighth were counted once. 4.5% to 5.5% of the sample lies in the top ten.

Many counts were recorded for this clonotype. Its specific antigen is unknown. One base away there is no much larger clone; base qualities are not given. The sequence derives from an adult who was a healthcare worker with PCR-confirmed SARS-CoV-2 infection or an uninfected control (not recorded which). The receptor chain draws on TRBV12-3 or TRBV12-4 and TRBJ1-1; the D gene lacks a confident call. Sequencing was carried out using whole blood. Here the CDR3 is given as CASSPRIQGPGEAFF. The sequenced DNA: TGTGCCAGCAGTCCTCGGATTCAAGGGCCCGGAGAAGCTTTCTTT.